This T cell receptor (beta chain) was sequenced during a study of CXCR3-negative and CXCR3-positive naive CD8 T cells. For this clonotype: Its antigen remains unidentified.

Study-wide points: Against CXCR3-negative naive cells, CXCR3-positive naive cells showed more hydrophobic TRB CDR3s.

The method, 5' RACE with UMI labels, was used to prepare the TRB cDNA libraries. Using the 5' RACE reads, TCRdb records one entry per CDR3 protein without DNA. The sample table sets out tens of thousands of distinct CDR3 sequences. The sequence was collected from a human donor in good health. Some clones in this sample may be carry-over from other donors' samples. Sequenced input: naive CXCR3+ CD8+ T cells from blood. The subset is: CD45RO-CCR7+CD27+CD95- naive CD8+ T cells expressing CXCR3 (TNR3+).

The CDR3 is CASIECMSTEAFF. The rearrangement links TRBV21-1 to TRBJ1-1. TRBV21-1 is reported as a pseudogene. The CDR3 covers 13 residues.